Detailed here is one T cell receptor (beta chain). Its antigen is unidentified. Method: immunoSEQ multiplex PCR; TCRdb's copy keeps in-frame clones and lacks some. The sample contains 58,000 or so clones, 75% to 90% of which appear only once. The data were taken from a study of OX40 agonist ivuxolimab in advanced cancers. For the study at large: People who had prior anti-PD-1, anti-PD-L1 or anti-CTLA-4 therapy could take part, and approximately 43% had some.

Regarding the study as a whole: Some nonresponders likewise displayed low normalized T-cell clonal expansion.

Between the trimmed V and J ends, which lost 4 bases and 5 bases, there was a span of 17 bases. From germline, CDR1 is SGHNT and CDR2 YENEEA. The CDR3 loop spans 15 amino acids. This sequence originates from an adult with an advanced solid tumor such as melanoma, head and neck, liver or kidney cancer. The chain carries TRBV11-3 and TRBJ1-1, with TRBD1 as a possible D gene (5 bases). The sequencing here drew on CD4+ or CD8+ T cells sorted from blood, taken in a trial of the OX40 agonist ivuxolimab. The CDR3 protein is CASSSHRGAGTEAFF. CDR3 sequence (DNA): TGTGCCAGCAGCTCCCACCGCGGGGCCGGGACTGAAGCTTTCTTT.